This T cell receptor (beta chain) was retrieved from a study of T cell changes during pregnancy in multiple sclerosis (dated by TCRdb to about 2019). Looking at the study overall: In women with multiple sclerosis, the researchers looked at how the T cell repertoire shifted as pregnancy progressed.

About this clone itself: The antigen it recognizes is unknown. No quality values exist for individual bases; no much larger clone is one base distant.

The library came from the immunoSEQ multiplex PCR assay. TCRdb mirrors the immuneACCESS table, restricted to in-frame sequences. Some clones are absent from its copies; in checked studies, under half trace to an unresolved V gene, and the reason for the others is unknown. This sample comprises 49,000 or so clones, around 91% of them detected only once. The ten most abundant clones make up about 0.36% of the sample. Here V drops 1 base and J drops 5 bases, and the junction holds 7 bases not matched to any gene. Via the germline V gene, CDR1 is LGHNA and CDR2 YSLEER. Reading from cysteine to phenylalanine, the CDR3 counts 16 amino acids. CDR3 DNA is the only sequence kept; it has 48 bases, read in frame from the first base.

The V and J genes are TRBV4-3 and TRBJ2-3, with 9 bases matching TRBD2. This sample comprised CD4+ T cells from peripheral blood mononuclear cells, obtained in the second trimester of pregnancy. The TCR was taken from a female donor in good health, enrolled as a control in a pregnancy study. Read as DNA, the sequence is TGCGCCAGCAGCCAAGGGGAAAGCGGGGGGTTAGATACGCAGTATTTT. This encodes CASSQGESGGLDTQYF.